Below are 15 T cell receptor beta chains sequenced from a single sample in a study of OX40 agonist ivuxolimab in advanced cancers. The repertoire was sequenced with immunoSEQ multiplex PCR; TCRdb's copy has only in-frame clones and lacks some. The data contain approximately 67,000 clones, 91% of them seen just once; the ten biggest clones take up 2.2%. The material was CD4+ or CD8+ T cells sorted from blood, obtained in a trial of the OX40 agonist ivuxolimab. The receptor source for this set is an adult with an advanced solid tumor such as melanoma, head and neck, liver or kidney cancer.

The J gene is TRBJ2-7, the V gene TRBV6-5; 8 nucleotides match TRBD2. Germline V gene data show CDR1 as MNHEY and CDR2 as SVGAGI. The ends lost 6 bases at V and 0 bases at J; junction bases unmatched: 7. The CDR3 is 15 amino acids. The CDR3 sequence is CASSYRAGGSYEQYF. CDR3 bases: TGTGCCAGCAGCTACAGGGCGGGAGGCTCCTACGAGCAGTACTTC.

The chain employs TRBV18 and TRBJ2-1; no definite D call. Deletions cut 3 bases from V and 9 bases from J, with 12 bases between. Per the germline V gene, CDR1 is KGHSH and CDR2 is LQKENI. The CDR3 is 13 residues long. The CDR3 DNA reads TGTGCCAGCTCACCGAATCAAGACGGTGAGCAGTTCTTC. It specifies CASSPNQDGEQFF.

V gene TRBV7-3 combines with J gene TRBJ1-5; D might be TRBD1 (5 bases). The germline V gene has CDR1 SGHTA and CDR2 FQGTGA. CDR3 size: 13 residues. V was clipped by 2 bases and J by 5 bases, with 7 bases between them. This CDR3 reads CASSLRDDQPQHF. The CDR3 DNA sequence: TGTGCCAGCAGCTTACGGGACGATCAGCCCCAGCATTTT.

The chain links TRBV5-1 to TRBJ2-1, with TRBD2 as a possible D gene (6 bases). The CDR3 sequence is 14 residues long. V lost 7 bases, J lost 5 bases, and 16 bases lay in between. CDR1 SGHRS and CDR2 YFSETQ come from the germline V gene. CDR3 sequence: CASGSGLLDNEQFF. Written as DNA, the CDR3 is TGCGCCAGCGGATCGGGACTCCTCGACAATGAGCAGTTCTTC.

The V and J genes are TRBV2 and TRBJ1-2; D not certain. There are 14 residues in the CDR3. V lost 3 bases, J lost 12 bases, and 20 bases lay in between. CDR1 and CDR2 (germline): SNHLY, FYNNEI. DNA for the CDR3: TGTGCCAGCAGTGATCGGATAGCCGCTATGGGCCACACCTTC. Protein: CASSDRIAAMGHTF.

The chain is built from TRBV5-5 and TRBJ1-1; D is unclear. CDR1 SGHKS and CDR2 YYEKEE come from the germline V gene (reference sequence). The CDR3 is made up of 13 amino acids. V was shortened by 3 bases and J by 4 bases, with 10 bases between the two germline ends. CDR3 residues: CASSWESLTEAFF. The CDR3 region has the DNA TGTGCCAGCAGCTGGGAATCACTCACTGAAGCTTTCTTT.

The V and J genes are TRBV11-3 and TRBJ2-1, with a possible D match to TRBD2 (6 bases). Trimming took off 1 base at V and 5 bases at J, with 15 bases between the two ends. In germline, CDR1 is SGHNT, CDR2 YENEEA. This CDR3 has 16 residues. The CDR3 DNA is TGTGCCAGCAGCTTAGGGATCGCGGACTATAACAATGAGCAGTTCTTC. This encodes CASSLGIADYNNEQFF.

The chain has TRBV11-2 and TRBJ2-6; D gene uncertain. Germline loops: CDR1 SGHAT, CDR2 FQNNGV. The CDR3 loop spans 15 amino acids. Trimming stripped 8 bases from V and 4 bases from J, with 15 bases between. DNA of the CDR3: TGTGCCAGCGATACAGTCCCGACCGGGGCCAACGTCCTGACTTTC. Translating gives CASDTVPTGANVLTF.

This clone showed up just a few times. This chain connects TRBV7-2 to TRBJ2-7; no firm D call. Trimming took off 6 bases at V and 1 base at J, with 4 bases between the two ends. CDR3 size: 11 residues. Germline V gene lookup returns CDR1 SGHTA and CDR2 FQGNSA. The CDR3: CASRGSYEQYF. Here the CDR3 DNA reads TGTGCCAGCAGGGGATCCTACGAGCAGTACTTC.

This chain links TRBV27 with TRBJ1-1, with TRBD1 identical over 7 bases. Germline loops: CDR1 MNHEY, CDR2 SMNVEV (reference sequence). The CDR3 runs 16 residues. Trimming removed 4 bases from V and 1 base from J; junction bases left unmatched: 9. CDR3 DNA sequence: TGTGCCAGCAGTTCCAAGCCGACAGGGACGAACACTGAAGCTTTCTTT. Translated, it gives CASSSKPTGTNTEAFF.

The rearrangement uses TRBV5-4 and TRBJ1-2, with D possibly being TRBD1 (6 bases). CDR3 size: 13 residues. Germline assignment: CDR1 SGHNT and CDR2 YYREEE (reference sequence). The germline V and J ends were trimmed by 7 bases and 6 bases, with 16 bases remaining between them. The CDR3 protein is CASFRVDSDGYTF. The CDR3 region has the DNA TGTGCCAGCTTTAGGGTGGACAGTGATGGCTACACCTTC.

V gene TRBV29-1 combines with J gene TRBJ2-3, with 8 bases that match TRBD2. The CDR3 sequence is 11 residues long. Germline loops: CDR1 SQVTM, CDR2 ANQGSEA. After removal of 6 bases from V and 6 bases from J, the junction contained 2 bases not matched to a gene. The CDR3 spells CSVPGGDTQYF. The CDR3 nucleotides read TGCAGCGTCCCGGGGGGGGATACGCAGTATTTT.

V and J are TRBV5-1 and TRBJ2-3; TRBD1 aligns across 8 bases. The CDR3 is made up of 15 amino acids. Per germline, CDR1 SGHRS and CDR2 YFSETQ. V lost 4 bases to trimming and J lost 6 bases; unmatched junction nucleotides: 10. CDR3 sequence (DNA): TGCGCCAGCAGCCCCGGGTCAGGGGGCGATGATACGCAGTATTTT. It yields the protein CASSPGSGGDDTQYF. The whole variable domain, filled in from reference TRBV5-1 and TRBJ2-3, reads KAGVTQTPRYLIKTRGQQVTLSCSPISGHRSVSWYQQTPGQGLQFLFEYFSETQRNKGNFPGRFSGRQFSNSRSEMNVSTLELGDSALYLCASSPGSGGDDTQYFGPGTRLTVL.

The rearrangement uses TRBV27 and TRBJ2-1; the match to TRBD2 covers 9 bases. This CDR3 comprises 16 residues. The V gene end was trimmed by 3 bases and the J gene end by 5 bases; junction bases not matched to a gene: 8. Germline V gene data show CDR1 as MNHEY and CDR2 as SMNVEV (reference sequence). In nucleotides, the CDR3 is TGTGCCAGCAGTTTCTCGGCTAGCGGGGCTCACAATGAGCAGTTCTTC. It codes for CASSFSASGAHNEQFF.

The rearrangement links TRBV9 to TRBJ2-5; D assignment may be TRBD1 or TRBD2 (5 bases each). V shed 0 bases and J shed 5 bases, with 11 bases lying between them. The CDR3 is made up of 14 amino acids. Germline V gene lookup returns CDR1 SGDLS and CDR2 YYNGEE. This CDR3 reads CASSVGGYLETQYF. In nucleotides, the CDR3 is TGTGCCAGCAGCGTAGGGGGGTATCTCGAGACCCAGTACTTC.